This T cell receptor (beta chain) was sequenced during a study of OX40 agonist ivuxolimab in advanced cancers. The overall study: Ivuxolimab, an antibody that agonizes OX40 (CD134), was administered to the patients. Study observations and caveats: It was not determined which antigens were specifically recognized by the peripheral T cells that had undergone clonal expansion.

Sequencing was performed with immunoSEQ multiplex PCR; in TCRdb, only in-frame clones are kept and a portion is missing. The profile covers approximately 100,000 clones, with about 90% appearing a single time and 0.7% to 0.9% taken by the ten largest. On this clone itself: Its target is not known.

Patients were ineligible given autoimmune disease history or systemic immunosuppression. The study sampled blood at baseline, cycle 4 day 1, and cycle 7 day 1. This CDR3 comprises 14 residues. Germline CDR1 and CDR2: MDHEN and SYDVKM. The V segment lost 6 bases and the J segment 6 bases; nucleotides outside the gene matches: 4. The chain is built from TRBV28 and TRBJ2-3; 12 bases map to TRBD2. The sequence derives from an adult with an advanced solid tumor such as melanoma, head and neck, liver or kidney cancer. The specimen comprised CD4+ or CD8+ T cells sorted from blood, sampled in a trial of the OX40 agonist ivuxolimab. In nucleotides, the CDR3 is TGTGCCAGCAGGACTAGCGGGGGACGGGATACGCAGTATTTT. This translates into CASRTSGGRDTQYF.